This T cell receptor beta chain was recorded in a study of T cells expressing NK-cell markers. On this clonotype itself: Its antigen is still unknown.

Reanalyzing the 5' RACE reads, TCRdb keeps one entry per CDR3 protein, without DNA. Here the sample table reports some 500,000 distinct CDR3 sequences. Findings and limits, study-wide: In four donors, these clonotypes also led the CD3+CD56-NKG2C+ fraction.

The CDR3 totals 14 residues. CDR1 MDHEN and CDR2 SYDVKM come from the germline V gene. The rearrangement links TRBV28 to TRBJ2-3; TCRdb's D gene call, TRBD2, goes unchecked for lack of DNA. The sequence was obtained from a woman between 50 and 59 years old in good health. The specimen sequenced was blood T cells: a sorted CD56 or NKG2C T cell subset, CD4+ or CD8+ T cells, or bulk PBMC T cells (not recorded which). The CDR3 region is CASRPGLLEDTQYF.